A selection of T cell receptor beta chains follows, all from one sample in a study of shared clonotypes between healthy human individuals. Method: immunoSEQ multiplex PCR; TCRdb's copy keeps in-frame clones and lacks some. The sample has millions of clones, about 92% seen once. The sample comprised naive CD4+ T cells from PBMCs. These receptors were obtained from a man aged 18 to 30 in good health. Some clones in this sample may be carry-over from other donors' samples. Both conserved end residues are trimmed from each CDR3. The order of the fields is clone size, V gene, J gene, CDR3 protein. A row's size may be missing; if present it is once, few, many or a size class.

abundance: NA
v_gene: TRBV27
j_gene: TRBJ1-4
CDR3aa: ASKRTEPINEKLF

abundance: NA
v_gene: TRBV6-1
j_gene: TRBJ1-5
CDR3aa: ASSGGQGYQPQH

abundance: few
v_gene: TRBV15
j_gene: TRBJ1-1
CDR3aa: ATSRAAGRAF

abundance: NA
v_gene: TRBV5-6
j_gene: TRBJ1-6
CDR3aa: ASSLQGERSPLH

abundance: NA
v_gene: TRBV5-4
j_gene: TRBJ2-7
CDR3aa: ASSIDSYEQY

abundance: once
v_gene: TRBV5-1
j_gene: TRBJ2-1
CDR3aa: ASSVESGLAGSEQF

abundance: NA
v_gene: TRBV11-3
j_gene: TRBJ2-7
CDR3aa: ASSRGEFEQY

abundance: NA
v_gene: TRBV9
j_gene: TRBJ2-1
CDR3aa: ASSVAPDPHYNEQF

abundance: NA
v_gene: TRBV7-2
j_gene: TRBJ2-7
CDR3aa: ASSRFATDEQY

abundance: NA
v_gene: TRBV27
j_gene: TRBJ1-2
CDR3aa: ASSPTGGGYGYT